This TCR beta chain was sequenced for a study of T cells in Graves' hyperthyroidism and ophthalmopathy. TCR beta CDR3 sequences were amplified from RNA transcripts. The primer set for the first-round RT-PCR of the TCR CDR3 was HTBI. TCRdb recomputed calls from the multiplex PCR reads with MiXCR, one row per CDR3 protein. Of approximately 400,000 distinct CDR3 sequences in the sample, about a sixth were seen once. The V gene's germline CDR1 is SGHRS and CDR2 YFSETQ. Trimming pared 4 bases from V and 2 bases from J, leaving 13 bases between. The length of the CDR3 is 14 residues. There are a few counts of this clonotype. Patients showing uncontrolled infection, other autoimmune disease, pregnancy or lactation were ineligible.

The TCR comes from a woman between 18 and 30 years old with Graves' hyperthyroidism. The source material was blood. The chain uses TRBV5-1 and TRBJ2-7; possibly TRBD2 for D (6 bases). Written as DNA, the CDR3 is TGCGCCAGCAGCCCTGGAGGGGCCCCCTACGAGCAGTACTTC. It translates to CASSPGGAPYEQYF.